A selection of T cell receptor beta chains follows, all from one sample in a study of blood T cells in healthy people across ages. In TCRdb, the 5' RACE reads were re-called with MiXCR into one record per CDR3 protein. The data hold 590,000 or so distinct CDR3 sequences, with roughly 31% observed a single time. Source material: blood. The receptors come from a woman older than 75 in good health. The CDR3 runs from the conserved cysteine through the conserved F or W. The D gene is left open where the match is weak. Expanded clones are given a class, and other clones once, few, many or no size at all.

J gene | V gene | D gene | clone size | CDR3 DNA | CDR3 protein
TRBJ2-1 | TRBV6-4 | TRBD2 | many | TGTGCCAGCAGTATGTCGGGGGGGCCAGATGAGCAGTTCTTC | CASSMSGGPDEQFF
TRBJ2-7 | TRBV6-5 | TRBD1 | . | TGTGTCAGCAGTTACTCGGACAGGGAATCGGTCGAGCAGTACTTC | CVSSYSDRESVEQYF
TRBJ2-7 | TRBV7-2 | . | . | TGTGCCAGCAGCCGATCTACAAGCGAGCAGTACTTC | CASSRSTSEQYF
TRBJ1-1 | TRBV28 | . | few | TGTGCCAGCACCTCTGTAAGAGGAGTTCGGAACACTGAAGCTTTCTTT | CASTSVRGVRNTEAFF
TRBJ2-5 | TRBV24-1 | TRBD1 | . | TGTGCCACCAGTTCGACAGGGGGCAGGGAGACCCAGTACTTC | CATSSTGGRETQYF
TRBJ2-1 | TRBV24-1 | TRBD1 | many | TGTGCCACCAGTGATTTAGGACAGGATGAGCAGTTCTTC | CATSDLGQDEQFF
TRBJ2-5 | TRBV5-1 | TRBD2 | many | TGCGCCAGCAGCTCGAATAGCGGGGGAGGAGAAGAGACCCAGTACTTC | CASSSNSGGGEETQYF
TRBJ2-5 | TRBV3-1 | . | many | TGTGCCAGCACACAGTGGGAGACCCAGTACTTC | CASTQWETQYF
TRBJ2-1 | TRBV12-3/TRBV12-4 | . | many | TGTGCCAGCAGTTTAGTTCGTGGGCGGCAGGTAGTGAATGAGCAGTTCTTC | CASSLVRGRQVVNEQFF
TRBJ2-7 | TRBV30 | . | . | TGTGCCTGGAGATCCTACAATGAGCAGTACTTC | CAWRSYNEQYF
TRBJ1-5 | TRBV19 | . | . | TGTGCCAGTAGTAATCGACAATTGGGGCCCCGGTATACAATCAGCCCCCAGCATTTT | CASSNRQLGPRYTISPQHF
TRBJ2-2 | TRBV5-1 | TRBD1 | . | TGCGCCAGCAGTCCGACAGGGGGATCAACCGGGGAGCTGTTTTTT | CASSPTGGSTGELFF
TRBJ1-2 | TRBV6-1 | TRBD1 | many | TGTGCCAGCAGTGATTCCGGGACAGGTCCCTATGGCTACACCTTC | CASSDSGTGPYGYTF
TRBJ2-4 | TRBV10-2 | . | . | TGCGCCAGCAAACACCCAGGGGACATTCAGTACTTC | CASKHPGDIQYF
TRBJ2-3 | TRBV5-5 | . | many | TGTGCCAGCAGCTTTAGTCAAGGAGTTGATACGCAGTATTTT | CASSFSQGVDTQYF
TRBJ1-1 | TRBV27 | . | many | TGTGCCAGCAGTTTACGGGGCAGCGTGAACACTGAAGCTTTCTTT | CASSLRGSVNTEAFF
TRBJ1-2 | TRBV20-1 | . | few | TGCAGTGCTAAAGCAAGTGGGGCTGGAGGCTATGGCTACACCTTC | CSAKASGAGGYGYTF
TRBJ1-5 | TRBV5-1 | . | many | TGCGCCAGCAGCTTCGACGGGTTTTCCAATCAGCCCCAGCATTTT | CASSFDGFSNQPQHF
TRBJ2-1 | TRBV28 | TRBD2 | . | TGTGCCAGCAGTTTGGCTACTAGCGGGGGCGGGGAGCAGTTCTTC | CASSLATSGGGEQFF
TRBJ2-1 | TRBV24-1 | . | . | TGTGCCACCAGTAGGGGGGGAGGGGCAGGTGAGCAGTTCTTC | CATSRGGGAGEQFF
TRBJ2-3 | TRBV28 | . | many | TGTGCCAGCAAACTAGGGGGGACCGCAGATACGCAGTATTTT | CASKLGGTADTQYF
TRBJ2-7 | TRBV5-6 | TRBD1 | many | TGTGCCAGCAGCTTGGAAGGGACAGGGTTCGAGCAGTACTTC | CASSLEGTGFEQYF
TRBJ2-7 | TRBV6-1 | . | many | TGTGCCAGCAGTGAAACCAGTTTTAGGACCGAGCAGTACTTC | CASSETSFRTEQYF
TRBJ1-5 | TRBV7-2 | TRBD1 | . | TGTGCCAGCAGCTTAGAACAGGGGAACAATCAGCCCCAGCATTTT | CASSLEQGNNQPQHF
TRBJ2-1 | TRBV9 | TRBD2 | few | TGTGCCAGCAGCGCCTCCACTAGCGGGGGTCACAATGAGCAGTTCTTC | CASSASTSGGHNEQFF
TRBJ2-3 | TRBV20-1 | . | . | TGCAGTGCTAGAGATTCAGGGGCCGCTAGGCAGCAGTATTTT | CSARDSGAARQQYF
TRBJ2-5 | TRBV7-3 | TRBD2 | few | TGTGCCAGCAGCCCTCCTCCCCAATTGACTAGCGGGGTTACGGAGCAGTACTTC | CASSPPPQLTSGVTEQYF
TRBJ2-3 | TRBV12-3/TRBV12-4 | TRBD2 | many | TGTGCCAGCAACCCGACTAGCGGGGGGAGCACAGATACGCAGTATTTT | CASNPTSGGSTDTQYF
TRBJ1-6 | TRBV15 | TRBD1 | many | TGTGCCACCAGCAGAGATCGGACAGGCGGGAATTCACCCCTCCACTTT | CATSRDRTGGNSPLHF
TRBJ2-1 | TRBV20-1 | . | . | TGCAGTGGTTCGAGCTATAACAATGAGCAGTTCTTC | CSGSSYNNEQFF
TRBJ1-4 | TRBV6-5 | . | . | TGTGCCAGCAGTTACAATGGAAATAATGAAAAACTGTTTTTT | CASSYNGNNEKLFF
TRBJ2-1 | TRBV20-1 | TRBD1 | many | TGCAGTGCTAGAGATGGGGGACAGGGGCTCTCCCGTTACAATGAGCAGTTCTTC | CSARDGGQGLSRYNEQFF
TRBJ1-2 | TRBV27 | TRBD1 | . | TGTGCCAGCAGTTTCTCCCAGGGGGCGCTTGGCTACACCTTC | CASSFSQGALGYTF
TRBJ2-3 | TRBV10-1 | TRBD1 | . | TGCGCCAGCAAAGCCGGGACAGGGTCGACGGACCTAAGCACAGATACGCAGTATTTT | CASKAGTGSTDLSTDTQYF
TRBJ1-1 | TRBV9 | . | few | TGTGCCAGCAGCGCGGCGAGGGTTTTCGGTGAAGCTTTCTTT | CASSAARVFGEAFF
TRBJ2-5 | TRBV29-1 | TRBD1 | many | TGCAGCGTGGACAGGAACCAAGAGACCCAGTACTTC | CSVDRNQETQYF